A single T cell receptor beta chain is shown here with its context. Its antigen is still unknown. These data originate in a study of vaccination effects on CD4 cells after COVID-19. Study-level background: Post-vaccine draws lagged the second dose by a median of 72 days. Study observations and caveats: The study found marked clonal contraction of infection- and vaccine-induced clones late after vaccination. Convalescent patients numbered few in the study; early post-infection timepoints were missing entirely.

With V trimmed by 1 base and J by 4 bases, 3 bases remained unmatched. This CDR3 is built from 16 residues. The germline V gene has CDR1 SGHTA and CDR2 FQGNSA. Produced via immunoSEQ multiplex PCR; TCRdb's table is partial and in-frame only. The sample has roughly 68,000 clones; 74% are singletons. In the ViraFEST assay, antigen-specific CD4+ clonotypes were identified by expansion after peptide-pool stimulation. The authors isolated CD4+ T cells after about 10 days of culture. Subjects were given two BNT162b2 or mRNA-1273 vaccine doses. Half-medium changes using IL-2 medium occurred on days 3 and 7. The chain links TRBV7-2 to TRBJ2-2; 10 bases are shared with TRBD1. This TCR derives from a human donor who received a COVID-19 vaccine. The starting material was CD4+ T cells from PBMCs cultured with HCoV-229E spike peptides, obtained after COVID-19 vaccination. CDR3 DNA sequence: TGTGCCAGCAGCTTAGGGGGACAGGGGAGCACCGGGGAGCTGTTTTTT. The encoded protein is CASSLGGQGSTGELFF.